This entry lists 19 T cell receptor beta chains sequenced from one sample in a study of T cells in Graves' hyperthyroidism and ophthalmopathy. RNA transcripts gave rise to amplified TCR beta CDR3 regions. The TCR CDR3 first-round RT-PCR relied on the HTBI primer set. Each CDR3 protein gets one entry after TCRdb re-called the multiplex PCR reads with MiXCR. The sample lists 250,000 or so distinct CDR3 sequences, 12% to 15% occurring once. Sequencing input: blood. The receptors were sampled from a woman aged 45 to 65 with Graves' hyperthyroidism that later progressed to Graves' ophthalmopathy.

The chain couples TRBV5-8 to TRBJ1-1; D is undetermined. V lost 0 bases to trimming and J lost 8 bases, with 14 bases between them. Germline V gene data show CDR1 as SGHTS and CDR2 as YDEGEE. The CDR3 sequence is 14 residues long. CDR3 amino acids: CASSLDKSASEAFF. CDR3 in DNA: TGTGCCAGCAGCTTGGATAAGTCAGCGAGCGAAGCTTTCTTT.

The gene calls are TRBV7-9 and TRBJ2-1; no firm D call. The V gene lost 1 base and the J gene lost 3 bases, with 7 bases spanning the gap. CDR3 length equals 14 residues. In germline, CDR1 is SEHNR, CDR2 FQNEAQ (reference sequence). The CDR3 sequence is CASSLVGFYNEQFF. DNA for the CDR3: TGTGCCAGCAGCTTAGTGGGCTTCTACAATGAGCAGTTCTTC.

The chain joins TRBV11-3 to TRBJ1-1, with unresolved D. Between the trimmed V and J ends, which lost 4 bases and 1 base, there was a span of 7 bases. The CDR3 runs 13 residues. Germline-derived CDR1 and CDR2 are SGHNT and YENEEA. The CDR3 is CASSSYGNTEAFF. In DNA, the CDR3 is TGTGCCAGCAGCTCATACGGGAACACTGAAGCTTTCTTT.

This clonotype came up many times. This sequence joins TRBV18 and TRBJ1-3; D is unclear. V lost 3 bases to trimming and J lost 3 bases, with 12 bases between them. The CDR3 contains 15 residues. Germline loops: CDR1 KGHSH, CDR2 LQKENI. In DNA form, the CDR3 reads TGTGCCAGCTCACCTTTTGAGGCGGGTGGAAACACCATATATTTT. Amino acids: CASSPFEAGGNTIYF.

This chain joins TRBV20-1 and TRBJ1-5; TRBD1 might be the D (5 bases). There are 16 residues in the CDR3. CDR1 and CDR2 from the germline V gene are DFQATT and SNEGSKA (reference sequence). The germline V and J ends were trimmed by 6 bases and 7 bases, with 25 bases remaining between them. CDR3 bases: TGCAGTGCCCGAGACGTGGGGGATCCTCTGAACCAGCCCCAGCATTTT. This encodes CSARDVGDPLNQPQHF.

This clonotype was seen more than once but under ten times. The chain links TRBV9 to TRBJ2-7; the D is unclear. The CDR3 runs 15 residues. V was cut by 4 bases and J by 3 bases, with 17 bases left in between. Germline V CDR1 and CDR2: SGDLS, YYNGEE. The CDR3 loop reads CASSPTSRRYYEQYF. The CDR3 DNA reads TGTGCCAGCAGCCCAACCTCCCGACGGTACTACGAGCAGTACTTC.

This clonotype appeared a few times. V gene TRBV18 combines with J gene TRBJ2-6; no definite D call. CDR3 length: 16 amino acids. With 3 bases removed from V and 0 bases from J, the gap between germline ends came to 9 bases. Germline CDR1 is KGHSH and CDR2 is LQKENI. This CDR3 reads CASSPLDSSGANVLTF. CDR3 bases: TGTGCCAGCTCACCTCTCGATTCCTCTGGGGCCAACGTCCTGACTTTC. The whole variable domain, remainder taken from reference TRBV18 and TRBJ2-6, is NAGVMQNPRHLVRRRGQEARLRCSPMKGHSHVYWYRQLPEEGLKFMVYLQKENIIDESGMPKERFSAEFPKEGPSILRIQQVVRGDSAAYFCASSPLDSSGANVLTFGAGSRLTVL.

The chain recombines TRBV19 with TRBJ2-1; D remains ambiguous. The V end was cut by 10 bases, the J end by 7 bases, with 17 bases between. This CDR3 has 13 residues. The germline gives CDR1 LNHDA, CDR2 SQIVND (reference sequence). CDR3 nucleotides: TGTGCCACCAACCCTCGGGCTGGTAATGAGCAGTTCTTC. Translating gives CATNPRAGNEQFF.

The chain combines TRBV6-2 or TRBV6-3 with TRBJ2-7; TRBD1 agrees at 10 bases. The CDR3 loop spans 16 amino acids. Germline CDR1 reads MNHEY; CDR2 reads SVGEGT. V lost 5 bases, J lost 2 bases, and 9 bases stayed unmatched. The CDR3 spells CASSPPRDRGPYEQYF. DNA for the CDR3: TGTGCCAGCAGTCCACCGCGGGACAGGGGCCCCTACGAGCAGTACTTC.

Many counts were recorded for this clonotype. The genes are TRBV28 and TRBJ1-3; 7 nucleotides align to TRBD1. V shed 5 bases, J shed 0 bases, and the junction held 4 bases outside the gene matches. CDR3 size: 15 residues. Germline CDR1 is MDHEN and CDR2 is SYDVKM. CDR3 residues: CASSIPGGSGNTIYF. The CDR3 DNA reads TGTGCCAGCAGTATTCCAGGGGGCTCTGGAAACACCATATATTTT. The full variable domain, with the rest looked up from reference TRBV28 and TRBJ1-3, is DVKVTQSSRYLVKRTGEKVFLECVQDMDHENMFWYRQDPGLGLRLIYFSYDVKMKEKGDIPEGYSVSREKKERFSLILESASTNQTSMYLCASSIPGGSGNTIYFGEGSWLTVV.

The sample holds many counts of this clonotype. The CDR3 spells CASSSNLAADTGELFF. CDR3 DNA: TGTGCCAGCAGTTCCAATCTAGCGGCAGACACCGGGGAGCTGTTTTTT. This chain uses TRBV28 with TRBJ2-2, with TRBD2 identical over 7 bases. The ends lost 4 bases at V and 3 bases at J; junction bases unmatched: 8. The CDR3 consists of 16 residues. Germline V gene data show CDR1 as MDHEN and CDR2 as SYDVKM.

The chain joins TRBV5-1 to TRBJ1-1; D might be TRBD1 (5 bases). V was clipped by 0 bases and J by 11 bases, with 14 bases between them. Germline V gene sequence: CDR1 SGHRS, CDR2 YFSETQ. This CDR3 comprises 13 residues. The CDR3: CASSLAGAQVAFF. CDR3 sequence (DNA): TGCGCCAGCAGCTTGGCTGGGGCCCAGGTGGCTTTCTTT.

J is TRBJ2-7 and V is TRBV7-9, with 12 bases that match TRBD1. With 3 bases clipped from V and 7 bases from J, the junction kept 10 bases outside the gene matches. The CDR3 consists of 16 residues. CDR1 is SEHNR, CDR2 FQNEAQ, per germline (reference sequence). CDR3 loop: CASSFARGTGGSEQYF. The CDR3 DNA is TGTGCCAGCAGCTTTGCACGTGGGACAGGGGGCTCGGAGCAGTACTTC.

This clonotype showed up many times. V gene TRBV7-9 combines with J gene TRBJ2-3; D uncertain. This CDR3 region has 13 residues. CDR1 and CDR2 from the germline V gene are SEHNR and FQNEAQ (reference sequence). The ends were cut back, 6 bases at V and 8 bases at J, with 15 bases in the middle. The CDR3 is CASSGERAGTQYF. As DNA, the CDR3 is TGTGCCAGCAGTGGGGAACGGGCTGGTACGCAGTATTTT.

V is TRBV5-6 and J is TRBJ1-1; TRBD1 matches at 10 bases. Germline CDR1 and CDR2: SGHDT and YYEEEE. V was clipped by 3 bases and J by 5 bases; unmatched bases: 10. The CDR3 contains 16 residues. The CDR3 loop reads CASSSSGTGVRTEAFF. As DNA, the CDR3 is TGTGCCAGCAGCTCTTCCGGGACAGGGGTTCGGACTGAAGCTTTCTTT.

The CDR3 nucleotides read TGCAGTGCTAATAGGGGGAGCAATCAGCCCCAGCATTTT. Translating it yields CSANRGSNQPQHF. V is TRBV20-1 and J is TRBJ1-5; TRBD1 might be the D (6 bases). Germline-derived CDR1 and CDR2 are DFQATT and SNEGSKA (reference sequence). Trimming pared 4 bases from V and 1 base from J, leaving 8 bases between. The CDR3 covers 13 residues.

This clonotype was recorded a few times. The chain joins TRBV24-1 to TRBJ2-5, with TRBD1 as a possible D gene (6 bases). V was cut by 1 base and J by 2 bases, with 16 bases left in between. Germline values: CDR1 KGHDR, CDR2 SFDVKD. The CDR3 contains 17 residues. CDR3 DNA sequence: TGTGCCACCAGTGATTTTTCAAGACAGGCGCAACAAGAGACCCAGTACTTC. Its translation: CATSDFSRQAQQETQYF.

In its sample, this clonotype was seen many times. V and J are TRBV24-1 and TRBJ2-7; D is uncertain. The germline V gene has CDR1 KGHDR and CDR2 SFDVKD. Trimming stripped 5 bases from V and 1 base from J, with 11 bases between. This CDR3 comprises 14 residues. The CDR3 coding sequence is TGTGCCACCAGTGGACCCAGGAATTCCTACGAGCAGTACTTC. This gives the protein CATSGPRNSYEQYF.

This clonotype appeared many times. The V gene is TRBV12-3 or TRBV12-4, the J gene TRBJ1-1; possible D gene TRBD1, 5 bases. Trimming pared 10 bases from V and 0 bases from J, leaving 12 bases between. The CDR3 extends over 13 amino acids. DNA of the CDR3: TGTGCCACCAGCCCACAGGTGAACACTGAAGCTTTCTTT. Translation gives CATSPQVNTEAFF.